This record concerns one T cell receptor beta chain sequence. The CDR3 runs 14 residues. V trimming: 2 bases; J trimming: 4 bases; junction bases outside the gene matches: 4. The germline V gene encodes CDR1 MNHEY and CDR2 SVGAGI. The record originates from a study of blood T cell repertoires in COVID-19. For the study at large: Specimens from acute and convalescent COVID-19 originated in the United States, Italy and Spain.

Seattle's enrolled individuals joined amid active infection and were then monitored longitudinally. Assay used: immunoSEQ multiplex PCR; TCRdb lists only in-frame clones, some missing. The sample lists approximately 270,000 clones; about nine tenths were seen once. Sequences were obtained from peripheral blood. V usage is TRBV6-5 and J usage is TRBJ1-1; TRBD1 aligns across 7 bases. The origin of this receptor is a woman aged 30 to 39 with COVID-19, enrolled during active disease. CDR3 nucleotides: TGTGCCAGCAGTTACCAGGGGGTAGGCACTGAAGCTTTCTTT. Protein: CASSYQGVGTEAFF.